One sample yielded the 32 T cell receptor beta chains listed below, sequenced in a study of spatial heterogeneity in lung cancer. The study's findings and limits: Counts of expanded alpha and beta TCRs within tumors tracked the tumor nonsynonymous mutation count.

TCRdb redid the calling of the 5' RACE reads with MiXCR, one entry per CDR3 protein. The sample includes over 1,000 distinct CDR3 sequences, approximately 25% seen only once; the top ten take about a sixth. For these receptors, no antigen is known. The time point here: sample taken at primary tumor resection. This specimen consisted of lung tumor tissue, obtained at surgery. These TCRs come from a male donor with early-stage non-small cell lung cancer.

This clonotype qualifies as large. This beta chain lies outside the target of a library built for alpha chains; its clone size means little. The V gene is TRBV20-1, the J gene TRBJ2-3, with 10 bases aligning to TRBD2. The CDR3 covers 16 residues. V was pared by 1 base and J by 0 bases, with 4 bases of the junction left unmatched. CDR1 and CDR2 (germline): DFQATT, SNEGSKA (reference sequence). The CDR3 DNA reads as TGCAGTGCTAGAGGAAGCGGGAGGGCTAGCACAGATACGCAGTATTTT. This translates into CSARGSGRASTDTQYF.

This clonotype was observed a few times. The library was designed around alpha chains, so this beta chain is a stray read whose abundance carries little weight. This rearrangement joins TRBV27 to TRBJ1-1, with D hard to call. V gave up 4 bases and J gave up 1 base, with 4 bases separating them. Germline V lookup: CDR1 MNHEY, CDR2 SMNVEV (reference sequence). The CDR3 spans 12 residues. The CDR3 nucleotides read TGTGCCAGCAGTTCCGGGAACACTGAAGCTTTCTTT. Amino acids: CASSSGNTEAFF.

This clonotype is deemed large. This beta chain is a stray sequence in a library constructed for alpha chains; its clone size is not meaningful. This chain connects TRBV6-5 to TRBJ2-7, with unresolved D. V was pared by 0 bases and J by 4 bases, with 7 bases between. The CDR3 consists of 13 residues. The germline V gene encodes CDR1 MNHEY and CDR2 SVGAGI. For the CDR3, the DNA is TGTGCCAGCAGTTACTCTACGGAGTACGAGCAGTACTTC. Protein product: CASSYSTEYEQYF.

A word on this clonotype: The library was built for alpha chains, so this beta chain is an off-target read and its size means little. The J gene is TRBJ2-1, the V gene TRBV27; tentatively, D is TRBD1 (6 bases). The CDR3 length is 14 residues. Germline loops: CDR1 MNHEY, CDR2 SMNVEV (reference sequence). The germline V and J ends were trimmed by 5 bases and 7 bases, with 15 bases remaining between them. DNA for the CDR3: TGTGCCAGCAGTCACTCGCCCAGGGGAAATGAGCAGTTCTTC. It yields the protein CASSHSPRGNEQFF.

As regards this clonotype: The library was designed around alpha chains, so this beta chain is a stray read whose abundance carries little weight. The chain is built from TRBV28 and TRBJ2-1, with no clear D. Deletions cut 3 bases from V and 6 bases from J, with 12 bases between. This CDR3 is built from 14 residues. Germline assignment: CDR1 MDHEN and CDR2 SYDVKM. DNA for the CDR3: TGTGCCAGCAGTTTCGCTAACCAGCTCAATGAGCAGTTCTTC. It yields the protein CASSFANQLNEQFF.

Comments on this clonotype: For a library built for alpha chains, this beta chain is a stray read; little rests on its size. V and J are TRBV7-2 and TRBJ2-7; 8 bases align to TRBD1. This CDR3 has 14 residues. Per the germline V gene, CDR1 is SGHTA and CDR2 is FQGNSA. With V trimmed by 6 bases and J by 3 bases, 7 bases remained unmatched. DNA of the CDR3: TGTGCCAGCAGTCCCGGACAGGGCGGCTACGAGCAGTACTTC. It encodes CASSPGQGGYEQYF.

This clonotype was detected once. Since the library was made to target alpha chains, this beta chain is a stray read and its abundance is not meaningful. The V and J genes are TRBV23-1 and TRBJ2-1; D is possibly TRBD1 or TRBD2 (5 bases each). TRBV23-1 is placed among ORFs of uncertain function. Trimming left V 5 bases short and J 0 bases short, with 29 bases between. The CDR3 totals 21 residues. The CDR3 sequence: CASSEYPASDGALSSYNEQFF. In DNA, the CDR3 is TGCGCCAGCAGTGAATACCCCGCCTCAGACGGGGCGCTAAGCTCCTACAATGAGCAGTTCTTC.

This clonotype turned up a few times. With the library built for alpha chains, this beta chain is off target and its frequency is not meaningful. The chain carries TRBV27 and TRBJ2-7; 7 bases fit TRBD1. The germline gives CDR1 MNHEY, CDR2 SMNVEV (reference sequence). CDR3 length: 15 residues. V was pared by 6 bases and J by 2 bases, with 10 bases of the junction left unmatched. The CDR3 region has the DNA TGTGCCAGCAGCGCAACCGGGACAGTAACCTACGAGCAGTACTTC. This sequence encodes CASSATGTVTYEQYF.

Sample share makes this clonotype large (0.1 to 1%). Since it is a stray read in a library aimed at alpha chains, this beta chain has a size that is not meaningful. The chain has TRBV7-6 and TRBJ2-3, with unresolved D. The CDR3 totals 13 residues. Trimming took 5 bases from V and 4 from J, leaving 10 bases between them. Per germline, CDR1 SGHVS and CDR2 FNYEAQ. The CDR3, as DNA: TGTGCCAGCAGCCTGACTGATCCAGATACGCAGTATTTT. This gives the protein CASSLTDPDTQYF.

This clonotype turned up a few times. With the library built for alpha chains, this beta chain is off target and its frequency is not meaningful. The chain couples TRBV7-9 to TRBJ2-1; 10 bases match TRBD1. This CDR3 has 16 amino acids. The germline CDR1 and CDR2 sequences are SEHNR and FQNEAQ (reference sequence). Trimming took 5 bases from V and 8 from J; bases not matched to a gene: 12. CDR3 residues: CASSHPRDRGGYEQFF. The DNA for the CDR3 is TGTGCCAGCAGCCATCCAAGGGACAGGGGAGGGTATGAGCAGTTCTTC.

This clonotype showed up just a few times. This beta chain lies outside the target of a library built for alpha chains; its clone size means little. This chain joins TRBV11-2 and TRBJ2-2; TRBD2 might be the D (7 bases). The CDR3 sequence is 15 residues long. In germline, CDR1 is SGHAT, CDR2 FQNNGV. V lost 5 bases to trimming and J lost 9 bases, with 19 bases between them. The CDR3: CASSPGLGGSRELFF. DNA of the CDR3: TGTGCCAGCAGCCCCGGACTAGGGGGGTCGAGGGAGCTGTTTTTT.

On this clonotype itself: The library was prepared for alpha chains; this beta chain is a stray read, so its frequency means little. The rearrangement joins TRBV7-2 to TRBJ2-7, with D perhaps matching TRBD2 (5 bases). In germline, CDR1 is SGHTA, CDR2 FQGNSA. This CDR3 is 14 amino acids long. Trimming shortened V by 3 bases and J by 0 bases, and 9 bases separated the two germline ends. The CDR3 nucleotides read TGTGCCAGCAGCTTGGACTGGAACTCCTACGAGCAGTACTTC. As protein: CASSLDWNSYEQYF.

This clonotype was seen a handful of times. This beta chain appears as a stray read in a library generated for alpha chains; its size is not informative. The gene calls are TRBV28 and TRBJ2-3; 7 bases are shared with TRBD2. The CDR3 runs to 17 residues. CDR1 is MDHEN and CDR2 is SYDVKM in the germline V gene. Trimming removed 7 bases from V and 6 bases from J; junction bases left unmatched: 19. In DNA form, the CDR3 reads TGTGCCAGCACCCCCAGTTGGTGGGCCGGGCGGGAGGATACGCAGTATTTT. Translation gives CASTPSWWAGREDTQYF.

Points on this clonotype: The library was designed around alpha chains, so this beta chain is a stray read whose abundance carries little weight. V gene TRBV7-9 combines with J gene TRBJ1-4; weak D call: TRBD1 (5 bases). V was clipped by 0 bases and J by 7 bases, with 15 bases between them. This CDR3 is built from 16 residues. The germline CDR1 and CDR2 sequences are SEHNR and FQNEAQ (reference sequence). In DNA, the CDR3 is TGTGCCAGCAGCTTAGCGATCGGCCAGGGAGGTGAAAAACTGTTTTTT. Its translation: CASSLAIGQGGEKLFF.

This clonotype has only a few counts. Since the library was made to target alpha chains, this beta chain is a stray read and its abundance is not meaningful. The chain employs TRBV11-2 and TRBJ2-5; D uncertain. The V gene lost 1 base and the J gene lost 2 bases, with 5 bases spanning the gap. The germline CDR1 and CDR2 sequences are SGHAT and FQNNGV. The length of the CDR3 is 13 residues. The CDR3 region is CASSLVAQETQYF. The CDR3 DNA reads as TGTGCCAGCAGCTTAGTGGCGCAAGAGACCCAGTACTTC.

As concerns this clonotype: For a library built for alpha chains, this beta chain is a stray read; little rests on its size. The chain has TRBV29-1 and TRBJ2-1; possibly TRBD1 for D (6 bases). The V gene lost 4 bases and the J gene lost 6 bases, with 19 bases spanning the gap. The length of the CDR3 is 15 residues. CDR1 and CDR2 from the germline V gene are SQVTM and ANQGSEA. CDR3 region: CSVGVTGLTPNEQFF. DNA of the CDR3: TGCAGCGTTGGCGTTACAGGGTTAACCCCCAATGAGCAGTTCTTC.

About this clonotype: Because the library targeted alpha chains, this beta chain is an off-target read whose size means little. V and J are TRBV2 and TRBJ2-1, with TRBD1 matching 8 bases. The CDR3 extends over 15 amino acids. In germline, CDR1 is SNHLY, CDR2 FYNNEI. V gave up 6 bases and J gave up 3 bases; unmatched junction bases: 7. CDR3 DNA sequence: TGTGCCAGCAGCTGGTCCGGGACAGGCTACAATGAGCAGTTCTTC. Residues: CASSWSGTGYNEQFF.

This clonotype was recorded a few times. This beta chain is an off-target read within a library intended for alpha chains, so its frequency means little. The CDR3 loop reads CASSVFTESSYNEQFF. For the CDR3, the DNA is TGTGCCAGCAGTGTTTTCACGGAGAGCTCCTACAATGAGCAGTTCTTC. V usage is TRBV6-1 and J usage is TRBJ2-1; D is unclear. The CDR3 is 16 amino acids. Germline V gene data show CDR1 as MNHNS and CDR2 as SASEGT. V dropped 4 bases and J dropped 0 bases, with 13 bases sitting between them.

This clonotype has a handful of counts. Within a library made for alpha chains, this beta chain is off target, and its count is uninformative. The CDR3 DNA sequence: TGCGCCAGCAGCTTCGTGGGGCCCAGCAATGAGCAGTTCTTC. This translates into CASSFVGPSNEQFF. The rearrangement joins TRBV5-1 to TRBJ2-1; TRBD1 is a possible D gene (5 bases). This CDR3 region has 14 residues. In germline, CDR1 is SGHRS, CDR2 YFSETQ. V dropped 2 bases and J dropped 6 bases, with 12 bases sitting between them.

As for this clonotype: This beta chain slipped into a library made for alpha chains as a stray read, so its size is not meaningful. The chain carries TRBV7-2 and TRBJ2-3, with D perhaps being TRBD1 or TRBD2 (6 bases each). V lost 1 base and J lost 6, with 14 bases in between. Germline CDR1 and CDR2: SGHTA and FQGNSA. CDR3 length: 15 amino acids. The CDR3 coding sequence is TGTGCCAGCAGCTTAGGGGGGCGGGAAAGGGATACGCAGTATTTT. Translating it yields CASSLGGRERDTQYF.

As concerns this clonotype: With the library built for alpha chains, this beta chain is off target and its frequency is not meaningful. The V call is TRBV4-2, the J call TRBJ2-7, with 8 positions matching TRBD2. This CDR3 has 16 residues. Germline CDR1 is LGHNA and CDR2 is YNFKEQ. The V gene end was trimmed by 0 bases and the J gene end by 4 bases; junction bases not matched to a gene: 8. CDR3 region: CASSQDSSGSGYEQYF. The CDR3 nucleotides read TGTGCCAGCAGCCAAGATTCAAGCGGGAGTGGGTACGAGCAGTACTTC.

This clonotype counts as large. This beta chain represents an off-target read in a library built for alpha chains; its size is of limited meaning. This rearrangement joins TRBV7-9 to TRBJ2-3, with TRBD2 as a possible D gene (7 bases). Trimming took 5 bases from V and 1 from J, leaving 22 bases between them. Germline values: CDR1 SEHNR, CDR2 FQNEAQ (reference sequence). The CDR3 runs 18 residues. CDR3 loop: CASSLQGGPPSGTDTQYF. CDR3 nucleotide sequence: TGTGCCAGCAGCCTACAGGGAGGGCCGCCCTCGGGCACAGATACGCAGTATTTT.

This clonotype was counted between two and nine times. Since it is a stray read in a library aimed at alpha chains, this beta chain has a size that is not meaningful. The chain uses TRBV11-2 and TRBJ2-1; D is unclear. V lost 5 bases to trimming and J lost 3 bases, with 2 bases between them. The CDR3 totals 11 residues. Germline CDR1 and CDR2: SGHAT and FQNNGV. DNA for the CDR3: TGTGCCAGCAGCCACTACAATGAGCAGTTCTTC. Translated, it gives CASSHYNEQFF.

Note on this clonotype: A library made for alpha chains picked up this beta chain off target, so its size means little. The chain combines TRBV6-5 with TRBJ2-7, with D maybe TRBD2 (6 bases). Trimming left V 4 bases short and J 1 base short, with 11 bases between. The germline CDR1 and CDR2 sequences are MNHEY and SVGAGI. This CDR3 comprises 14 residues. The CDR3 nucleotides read TGTGCCAGCAGTTCCCCGGGGGATTCCTACGAGCAGTACTTC. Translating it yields CASSSPGDSYEQYF.

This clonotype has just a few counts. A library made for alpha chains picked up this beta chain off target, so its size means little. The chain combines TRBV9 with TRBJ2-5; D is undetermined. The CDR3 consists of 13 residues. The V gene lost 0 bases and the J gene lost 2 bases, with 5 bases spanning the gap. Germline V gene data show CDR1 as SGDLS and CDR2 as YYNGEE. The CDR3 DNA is TGTGCCAGCAGCGTAGCGGTACAAGAGACCCAGTACTTC. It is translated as CASSVAVQETQYF.

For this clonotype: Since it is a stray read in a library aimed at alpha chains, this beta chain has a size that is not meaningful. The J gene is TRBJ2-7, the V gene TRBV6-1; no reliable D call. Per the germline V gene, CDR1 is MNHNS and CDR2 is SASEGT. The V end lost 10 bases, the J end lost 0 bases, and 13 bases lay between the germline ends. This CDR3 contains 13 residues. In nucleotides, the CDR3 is TGTGCCATCAAGTTCGGTACCTCCTACGAGCAGTACTTC. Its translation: CAIKFGTSYEQYF.

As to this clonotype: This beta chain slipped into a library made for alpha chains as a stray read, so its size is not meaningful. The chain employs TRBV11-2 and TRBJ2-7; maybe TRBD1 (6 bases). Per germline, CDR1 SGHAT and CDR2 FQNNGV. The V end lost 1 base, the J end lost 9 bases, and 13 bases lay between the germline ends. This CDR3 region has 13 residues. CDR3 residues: CASSLGGHSAQYF. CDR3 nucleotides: TGTGCCAGCAGCTTAGGGGGGCATTCCGCGCAGTACTTC. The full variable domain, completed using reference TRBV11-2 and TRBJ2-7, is EAGVAQSPRYKIIEKRQSVAFWCNPISGHATLYWYQQILGQGPKLLIQFQNNGVVDDSQLPKDRFSAERLKGVDSTLKIQPAKLEDSAVYLCASSLGGHSAQYFGPGTRLTVT.

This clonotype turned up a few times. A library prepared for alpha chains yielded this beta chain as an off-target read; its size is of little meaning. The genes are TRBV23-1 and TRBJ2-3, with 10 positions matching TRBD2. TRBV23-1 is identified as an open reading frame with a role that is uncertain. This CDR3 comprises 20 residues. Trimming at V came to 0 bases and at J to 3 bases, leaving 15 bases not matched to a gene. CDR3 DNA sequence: TGCGCCAGCAGTCAATCGTGCCTTCTTTATTCTAGCGGGAGAACAGATACGCAGTATTTT. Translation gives CASSQSCLLYSSGRTDTQYF.

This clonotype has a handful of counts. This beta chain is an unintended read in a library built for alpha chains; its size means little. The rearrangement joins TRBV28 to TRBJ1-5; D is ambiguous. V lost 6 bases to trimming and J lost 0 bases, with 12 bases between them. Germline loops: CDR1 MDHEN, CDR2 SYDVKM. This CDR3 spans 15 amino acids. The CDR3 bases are TGTGCCAGCAGGAAGACTCTATATAGCAATCAGCCCCAGCATTTT. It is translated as CASRKTLYSNQPQHF.

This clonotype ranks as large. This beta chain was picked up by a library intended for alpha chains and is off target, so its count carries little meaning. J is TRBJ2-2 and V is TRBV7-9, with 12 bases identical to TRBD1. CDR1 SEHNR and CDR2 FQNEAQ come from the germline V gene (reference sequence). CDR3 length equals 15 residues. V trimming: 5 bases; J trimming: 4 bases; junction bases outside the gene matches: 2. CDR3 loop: CASSPGQGATGELFF. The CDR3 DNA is TGTGCCAGCAGCCCGGGACAGGGGGCCACCGGGGAGCTGTTTTTT.

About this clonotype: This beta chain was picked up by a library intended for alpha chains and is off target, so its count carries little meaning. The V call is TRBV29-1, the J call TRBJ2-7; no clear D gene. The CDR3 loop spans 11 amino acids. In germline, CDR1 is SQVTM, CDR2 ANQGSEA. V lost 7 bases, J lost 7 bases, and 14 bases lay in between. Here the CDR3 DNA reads TGCAGCGCCGTGAGAGTTCAGGAGCAGTACTTC. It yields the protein CSAVRVQEQYF.

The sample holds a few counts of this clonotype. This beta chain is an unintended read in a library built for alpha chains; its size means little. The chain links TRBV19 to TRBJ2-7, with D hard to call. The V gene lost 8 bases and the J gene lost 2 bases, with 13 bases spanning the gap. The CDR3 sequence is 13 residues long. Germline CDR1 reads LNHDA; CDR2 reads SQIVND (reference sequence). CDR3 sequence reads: CASGLGWTYEQYF. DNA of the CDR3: TGTGCCAGTGGCCTCGGCTGGACCTACGAGCAGTACTTC. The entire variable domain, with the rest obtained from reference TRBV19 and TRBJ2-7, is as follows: DGGITQSPKYLFRKEGQNVTLSCEQNLNHDAMYWYRQDPGQGLRLIYYSQIVNDFQKGDIAEGYSVSREKKESFPLTVTSAQKNPTAFYLCASGLGWTYEQYFGPGTRLTVT.